This T cell receptor (beta chain) emerged from a study of post-analysis software for immune sequencing data. Study information: There were relapsing-remitting, secondary progressive and progressive-relapsing multiple sclerosis among the disease courses included.

On this clonotype itself: Its antigen is not identified.

CDR1 LNHNV and CDR2 YYDKDF come from the germline V gene (reference sequence). V was pared by 0 bases and J by 5 bases, with 13 bases between. The CDR3 runs to 15 residues. General observations from the study: In patients, five or six TRBV segments were more frequent than in controls, with TRBV5-6, TRBV5-1 and TRBV20-1 among them.

The TCR beta cDNA libraries carried unique molecular identifiers. A single record per CDR3 protein comes from TCRdb applying MiXCR to the PCR reads. The sample lists hundreds of thousands of distinct CDR3 sequences, roughly 27% occurring once. V is TRBV15 and J is TRBJ2-5, with a tentative D call TRBD1 (5 bases). This TCR derives from a girl aged 5-17 years with multiple sclerosis. Sequenced sample: blood. CDR3: CATSREGRAEETQYF. DNA of the CDR3: TGTGCCACCAGCAGAGAAGGCAGGGCAGAGGAGACCCAGTACTTC.